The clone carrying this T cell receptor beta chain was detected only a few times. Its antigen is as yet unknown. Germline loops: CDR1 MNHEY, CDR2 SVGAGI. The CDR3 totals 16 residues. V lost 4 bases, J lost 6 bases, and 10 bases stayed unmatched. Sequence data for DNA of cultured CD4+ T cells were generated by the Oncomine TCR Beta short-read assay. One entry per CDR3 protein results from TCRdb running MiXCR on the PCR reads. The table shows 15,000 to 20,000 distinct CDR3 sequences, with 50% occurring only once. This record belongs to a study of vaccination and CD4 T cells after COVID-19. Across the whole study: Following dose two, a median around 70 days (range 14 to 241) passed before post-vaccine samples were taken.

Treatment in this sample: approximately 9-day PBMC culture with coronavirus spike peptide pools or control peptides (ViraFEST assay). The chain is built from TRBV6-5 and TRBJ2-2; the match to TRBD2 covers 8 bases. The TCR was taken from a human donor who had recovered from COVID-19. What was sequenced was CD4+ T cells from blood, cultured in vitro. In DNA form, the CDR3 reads TGTGCCAGCAGTTCCCAAGCGGGAGTATCTCCCGGGGAGCTGTTTTTT. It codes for CASSSQAGVSPGELFF.